These T cell receptor beta chains were read from a single sample in a study of T cell responses to AZD1222 COVID-19 vaccine. Data came from immunoSEQ multiplex PCR; TCRdb stores just in-frame clones and leaves some out. The sample holds some 100,000 clones, around 87% seen once. The sequences come from peripheral blood, collected 28 days after the second AZD1222 dose. The source of these receptors is an adult who received the AZD1222 COVID-19 vaccine. CDR3s include the opening cysteine and the closing phenylalanine or tryptophan. Fields, in order: J gene, V gene, D gene, clone size, CDR3 DNA, CDR3 protein. A D gene is named only where the DNA matches it firmly. Clone sizes are given selectively: once, few, many, or a class where the clone is expanded.

>TRBJ1-1|TRBV14|.|.
TGTGCCAGCAGCCAAGATCTGCCAGGGGCTCTGAACACTGAAGCTTTCTTT
CASSQDLPGALNTEAFF
>TRBJ2-6|TRBV29-1|.|few
TGCAGCGTATTAATTGGGGGTTCTCCACCCTCTGGGGCCAACGTCCTGACTTTC
CSVLIGGSPPSGANVLTF
>TRBJ2-5|TRBV10-3|.|.
TGTGCCATCAGTCCGGGACAAAGCACCGGCGAGACCCAGTACTTC
CAISPGQSTGETQYF
>TRBJ1-1|TRBV2|.|.
TGTGCCAGCAGCCGACAGGCCACTGAAGCTTTCTTT
CASSRQATEAFF
>TRBJ1-1|TRBV30|TRBD1|.
TGTGCCTGGAGTGGGGACAGTAAATGGACTGAAGCTTTCTTT
CAWSGDSKWTEAFF
>TRBJ2-1|TRBV7-9|TRBD2|.
TGTGCCAGCAGCGGGGCGGGGGGCACCTCCTACAATGAGCAGTTCTTC
CASSGAGGTSYNEQFF
>TRBJ1-1|TRBV7-8|.|few
TGTGCCAGCAGCCAGAGAAACAGGGCTGCAGCTTTCTTT
CASSQRNRAAAFF
>TRBJ2-7|TRBV6-6|.|once
TGTGCCAGCAGCCCCCCGACTAGTTTCTACGAGCAGTACTTC
CASSPPTSFYEQYF
>TRBJ2-1|TRBV27|TRBD2|.
TGTGCCAGCAGTGGACTAGCGGGAGCAGGCTTAGAGCAGTTCTTC
CASSGLAGAGLEQFF
>TRBJ1-1|TRBV6-5|.|.
TGTGCCAGTGGGCCCCGGGGGGGAACTGAAGCTTTCTTT
CASGPRGGTEAFF
>TRBJ1-2|TRBV3-1/TRBV3-2|TRBD1|.
TGTGCCAGCAGCCTACCGGGACAGAACTATGGCTACACCTTC
CASSLPGQNYGYTF
>TRBJ1-1|TRBV30|.|once
TGTGCCTGGAACCTTAGGGGCACTGAAGCTTTCTTT
CAWNLRGTEAFF
>TRBJ2-2|TRBV7-2|TRBD2|.
TGTGCCAGCAGCGTCAGGACTAGCGCCCCCGGGGAGCTGTTTTTT
CASSVRTSAPGELFF
>TRBJ2-3|TRBV6-2/TRBV6-3|.|.
TGTGCCAGCAGTTACTCCCTCGCAGATACGCAGTATTTT
CASSYSLADTQYF
>TRBJ1-4|TRBV5-1|.|.
TGCGCCAGCAGGGATGGGGGATGGGAAAAACTGTTTTTT
CASRDGGWEKLFF
>TRBJ2-1|TRBV4-3|TRBD2|.
TGCGCCAGCAGCCAAGGGGTCGGAGGAGCGGGGGTTGGCAATGAGCAGTTCTTC
CASSQGVGGAGVGNEQFF
>TRBJ1-1|TRBV12-5|.|.
TGTGCTAGTGGTGCCACCGGGGGGGCCGCTGAAGCTTTCTTT
CASGATGGAAEAFF
>TRBJ1-3|TRBV2|.|.
TGTGCCAGCAGTTTAAACTCTGGAAACACCATATATTTT
CASSLNSGNTIYF
>TRBJ1-6|TRBV3-1/TRBV3-2|.|many
TGTGCCAGCAGCGAACAGGGTTTGGGTTCACCCCTCCACTTT
CASSEQGLGSPLHF
>TRBJ1-4|TRBV18|.|.
TGTGCCAGCTCAGAGTGGGGGGTCCTTGGTGAAAAACTGTTTTTT
CASSEWGVLGEKLFF
>TRBJ1-1|TRBV6-2/TRBV6-3|.|.
TGTGCCAGCAGTCAGCGGGGGCTGAACACTGAAGCTTTCTTT
CASSQRGLNTEAFF
>TRBJ2-3|TRBV5-1|.|.
TGCGCCAGCAGCTTGGGCCTCATGGCAGATACGCAGTATTTT
CASSLGLMADTQYF
>TRBJ1-1|TRBV12-3/TRBV12-4|.|.
TGTGCCAGCAGTTTTGGGGGGGAAGCTTTCTTT
CASSFGGEAFF
>TRBJ2-7|TRBV6-5|.|.
TGTGCCAGCAGTAACAGGGGACTCTACGAGCAGTACTTC
CASSNRGLYEQYF
>TRBJ1-5|TRBV4-3|.|.
TGCGCCAGCAGCCAAGAACACTTACAGCCCCAGCATTTT
CASSQEHLQPQHF
>TRBJ2-1|TRBV5-1|TRBD2|.
TGCGCCAGCAGCCCACGCGTGGCGGGAGACAATGAGCAGTTCTTC
CASSPRVAGDNEQFF
>TRBJ2-2|TRBV7-2|.|.
TGTGCCAGCAGCTTAGGGAGGGCTTCCGGGGAGCTGTTTTTT
CASSLGRASGELFF
>TRBJ1-1|TRBV7-2|.|.
TGTGCCAGCAGCACGAGACCGGCCACTGAAGCTTTCTTT
CASSTRPATEAFF
>TRBJ2-2|TRBV9|TRBD2|.
TGTGCCAGCAGCGTAGGAGCGGGGGGCCGGACCGGGGAGCTGTTTTTT
CASSVGAGGRTGELFF
>TRBJ1-4|TRBV5-1|TRBD1|.
TGCGCCAGCAGCTCTCAGAACAGGGGTGAAAAACTGTTTTTT
CASSSQNRGEKLFF
>TRBJ2-2|TRBV5-4|.|.
TGTGCCAGCAGCTTGGAGCCAGCGGGTGGGGAGCTGTTTTTT
CASSLEPAGGELFF
>TRBJ1-4|TRBV14|.|.
TGTGCCAGCAGCCAAGATCCCAGCCTTCAGGGAAAACTGTTTTTT
CASSQDPSLQGKLFF
>TRBJ2-1|TRBV11-3|TRBD2|.
TGTGCCAGCAGCTTAGACACCCGACTAGCGGGTTTCAACAATGAGCAGTTCTTC
CASSLDTRLAGFNNEQFF
>TRBJ1-5|TRBV7-2|.|.
TGTGCCAGCAGCCCGTCGAGGGACGGCGGACAGCCCCAGCATTTT
CASSPSRDGGQPQHF
>TRBJ2-7|TRBV5-8|TRBD1|.
TGTGCCAGCAGCTTGGCCGGGACAGGGGTTTCCGAGCAGTACTTC
CASSLAGTGVSEQYF
>TRBJ2-7|TRBV7-7|TRBD2|.
TGTGCCAGCAGCTTAGGGACTAGTAATACCTACGAGCAGTACTTC
CASSLGTSNTYEQYF
>TRBJ1-1|TRBV27|TRBD1|.
TGTGCCAGCAGTCCTGGACAGGGACGAGACCCTGAAGCTTTCTTT
CASSPGQGRDPEAFF
>TRBJ1-6|TRBV5-8|.|.
TGTGCCAGCAGCTTGGCCGGGGGTTTCCCAAATTCACCCCTCCACTTT
CASSLAGGFPNSPLHF
>TRBJ1-2|TRBV29-1|.|.
TGCAGCGTTGTCCCATCGGCCGAGCGACAGTCCTCCTATGGCTACACCTTC
CSVVPSAERQSSYGYTF
>TRBJ2-1|TRBV5-1|.|.
TGCGCCAGCAGCTTGAGGGGCTCCTACAATGAGCAGTTCTTC
CASSLRGSYNEQFF
>TRBJ2-5|TRBV7-9|.|.
TGTGCCAGCAGCCCGACGGTAACGGAGACCCAGTACTTC
CASSPTVTETQYF